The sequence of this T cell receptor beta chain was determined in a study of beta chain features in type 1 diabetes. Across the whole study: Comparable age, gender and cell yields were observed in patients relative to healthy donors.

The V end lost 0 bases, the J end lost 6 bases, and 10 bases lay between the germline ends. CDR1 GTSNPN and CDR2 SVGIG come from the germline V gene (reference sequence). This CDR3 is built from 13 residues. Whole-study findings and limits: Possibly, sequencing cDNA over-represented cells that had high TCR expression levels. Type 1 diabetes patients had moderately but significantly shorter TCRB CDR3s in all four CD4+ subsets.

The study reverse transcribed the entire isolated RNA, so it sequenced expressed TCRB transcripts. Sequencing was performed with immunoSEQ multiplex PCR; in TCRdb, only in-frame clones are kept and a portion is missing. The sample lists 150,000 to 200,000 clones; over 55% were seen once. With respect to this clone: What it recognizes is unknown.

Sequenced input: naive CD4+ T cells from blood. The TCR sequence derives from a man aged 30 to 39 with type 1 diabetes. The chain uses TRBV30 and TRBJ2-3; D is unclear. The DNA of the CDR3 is TGTGCCTGGAGTGTACTTGGACGGGATACGCAGTATTTT. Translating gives CAWSVLGRDTQYF.